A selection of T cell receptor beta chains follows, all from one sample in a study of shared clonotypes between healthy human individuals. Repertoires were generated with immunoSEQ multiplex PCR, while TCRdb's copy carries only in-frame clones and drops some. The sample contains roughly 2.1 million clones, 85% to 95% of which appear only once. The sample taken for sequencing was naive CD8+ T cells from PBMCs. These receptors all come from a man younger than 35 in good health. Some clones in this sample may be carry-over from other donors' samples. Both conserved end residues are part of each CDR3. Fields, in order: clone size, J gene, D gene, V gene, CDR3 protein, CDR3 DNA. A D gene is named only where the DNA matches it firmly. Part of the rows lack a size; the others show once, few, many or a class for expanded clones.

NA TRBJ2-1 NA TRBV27 CATQRAREREQFF TGTGCGACCCAACGAGCCAGGGAGCGTGAGCAGTTCTTC
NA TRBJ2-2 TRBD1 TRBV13 CASSGQGWFSAGELFF TGTGCCAGCAGCGGACAGGGGTGGTTTTCCGCGGGGGAGCTGTTTTTT
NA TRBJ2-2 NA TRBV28 CASSPWAGTTGELFF TGTGCCAGCAGCCCTTGGGCGGGGACCACCGGGGAGCTGTTTTTT
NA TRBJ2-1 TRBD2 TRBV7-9 CASSFYSGRATYNEQFF TGTGCCAGCAGCTTCTATAGCGGGAGGGCCACCTACAATGAGCAGTTCTTC
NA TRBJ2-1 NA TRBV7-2 CASSSAYNEQFF TGTGCCAGCAGCTCTGCCTACAATGAGCAGTTCTTC
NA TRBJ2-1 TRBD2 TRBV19 CASSMTSGNYNEQFF TGTGCCAGTAGTATGACTAGCGGTAACTACAATGAGCAGTTCTTC
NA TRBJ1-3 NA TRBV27 CASSLFPGVDTIYF TGTGCCAGCAGTTTATTTCCAGGGGTGGACACCATATATTTT
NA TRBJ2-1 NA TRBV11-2 CASSERGSSGEQFF TGTGCCAGCAGCGAGAGGGGGAGCTCGGGTGAGCAGTTCTTC
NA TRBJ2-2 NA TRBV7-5 CARIQRTSGSAGELFF TGTGCCAGAATCCAAAGGACTAGCGGGAGTGCCGGGGAGCTGTTTTTT
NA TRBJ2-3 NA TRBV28 CASSFRGASTDTQYF TGTGCCAGCAGTTTCCGTGGAGCGAGCACAGATACGCAGTATTTT
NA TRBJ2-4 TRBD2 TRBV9 CASSPSGGGGGKNIQYF TGTGCCAGCAGCCCGTCGGGGGGAGGCGGAGGGAAAAACATTCAGTACTTC
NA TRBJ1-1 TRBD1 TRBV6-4 CASSDSGTGGTEAFF TGTGCCAGCAGTGACTCCGGGACAGGGGGCACTGAAGCTTTCTTT
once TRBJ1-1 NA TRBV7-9 CASSLVGAGTEAFF TGTGCCAGCAGCTTAGTTGGGGCCGGCACTGAAGCTTTCTTT
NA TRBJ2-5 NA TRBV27 CASSLWASQETQYF TGTGCCAGCAGTTTATGGGCTAGTCAAGAGACCCAGTACTTC
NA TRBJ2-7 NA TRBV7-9 CASSLGGWNEQYF TGTGCCAGCAGCCTGGGCGGGTGGAACGAGCAGTACTTC
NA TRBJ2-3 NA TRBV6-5 CASSLSASTDTQYF TGTGCCAGCAGCCTAAGCGCCAGCACAGATACGCAGTATTTT
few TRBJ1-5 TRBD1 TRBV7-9 CASSSSGQGAAQPQHF TGTGCCAGCAGCTCGTCGGGACAGGGGGCAGCCCAGCCCCAGCATTTT
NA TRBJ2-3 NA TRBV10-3 CAISEMNSGTTDTQYF TGTGCCATCAGTGAGATGAATAGCGGAACCACAGATACGCAGTATTTT
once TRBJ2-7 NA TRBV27 CASSRAWDGEQYF TGTGCCAGCAGCCGAGCATGGGACGGCGAGCAGTACTTC
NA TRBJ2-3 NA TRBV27 CASSSLSSTDTQYF TGTGCCAGCAGTTCTTTGTCTAGCACAGATACGCAGTATTTT
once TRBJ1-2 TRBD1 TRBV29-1 CSVPSGQILPGYGYTF TGCAGCGTTCCCTCGGGACAGATCCTACCGGGCTATGGCTACACCTTC
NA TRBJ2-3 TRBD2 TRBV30 CAWSVIGRAAGPTDTQYF TGTGCCTGGAGTGTGATCGGGAGGGCCGCCGGGCCCACAGATACGCAGTATTTT
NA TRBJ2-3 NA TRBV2 CASSEYWPSTDTQYF TGTGCCAGCAGTGAATATTGGCCGAGCACAGATACGCAGTATTTT
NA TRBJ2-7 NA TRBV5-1 CASSLRAGFQDYEQYF TGCGCCAGCAGCTTGAGGGCGGGGTTTCAAGACTACGAGCAGTACTTC
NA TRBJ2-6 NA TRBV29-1 CSVEDLRFSGANVLTF TGCAGCGTTGAAGATCTCCGGTTTTCAGGGGCCAACGTCCTGACTTTC
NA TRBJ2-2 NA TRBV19 CASSIDHRGSGELFF TGTGCCAGTAGTATAGATCACCGGGGGTCCGGGGAGCTGTTTTTT
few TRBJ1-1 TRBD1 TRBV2 CASSDLPGQEPEAFF TGTGCCAGCAGTGACTTGCCGGGACAGGAGCCCGAAGCTTTCTTT
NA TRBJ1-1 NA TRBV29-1 CSVVAGIIGTEAFF TGCAGCGTTGTGGCAGGGATTATTGGCACTGAAGCTTTCTTT
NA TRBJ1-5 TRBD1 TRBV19 CASTSGGLLDQPQHF TGTGCCAGTACCTCAGGGGGTCTATTAGATCAGCCCCAGCATTTT
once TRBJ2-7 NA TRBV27 CASSRLDGSYEQYF TGTGCCAGCAGCCGCCTGGACGGCTCCTACGAGCAGTACTTC
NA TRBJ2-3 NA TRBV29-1 CSVEDLPVSSTDTQYF TGCAGCGTTGAAGATCTGCCAGTGTCGTCCACAGATACGCAGTATTTT
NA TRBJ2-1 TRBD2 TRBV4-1 CASSHGTRAFEGEGPEQFF TGCGCCAGCAGCCACGGGACTAGAGCCTTTGAAGGGGAGGGCCCTGAGCAGTTCTTC
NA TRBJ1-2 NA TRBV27 CASLGGNGYTF TGTGCCAGCCTGGGGGGTAATGGCTACACCTTC
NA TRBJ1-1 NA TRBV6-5 CASSYSSARNTEAFF TGTGCCAGCAGTTACTCGAGTGCAAGAAACACTGAAGCTTTCTTT
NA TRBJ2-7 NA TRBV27 CASSLGKTYEQYF TGTGCCAGCAGTTTAGGGAAAACCTACGAGCAGTACTTC
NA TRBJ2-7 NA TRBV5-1 CASSYDTRGIGYEQYF TGCGCCAGCAGTTACGATACCAGGGGTATAGGCTACGAGCAGTACTTC
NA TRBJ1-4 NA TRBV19 CASLSRTSFATNEKLFF TGTGCCAGTCTATCCCGGACGAGTTTTGCAACTAATGAAAAACTGTTTTTT
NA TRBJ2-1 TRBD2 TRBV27 CASSLTSGLNEQFF TGTGCCAGCAGTCTTACTAGCGGGCTCAATGAGCAGTTCTTC
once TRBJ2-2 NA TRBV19 CASTLGVGTGELFF TGTGCCAGTACCCTCGGGGTAGGAACCGGGGAGCTGTTTTTT
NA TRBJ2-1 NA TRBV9 CASSVLGNRGIEQFF TGTGCCAGCAGCGTACTCGGGAACCGGGGGATTGAGCAGTTCTTC
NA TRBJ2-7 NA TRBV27 CASSGTAGSYEQYF TGTGCCAGCAGTGGGACAGCGGGCTCCTACGAGCAGTACTTC
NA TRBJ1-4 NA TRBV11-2 CASSLARGRSEKLFF TGTGCCAGCAGCTTAGCTAGAGGTCGAAGCGAAAAACTGTTTTTT
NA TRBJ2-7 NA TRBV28 CASSPGARDMFLYEQYF TGTGCCAGCAGTCCTGGGGCCCGGGACATGTTCCTCTACGAGCAGTACTTC
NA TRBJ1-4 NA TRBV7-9 CASSLAGWATNEKLFF TGTGCCAGCAGCTTAGCAGGGTGGGCAACTAATGAAAAACTGTTTTTT
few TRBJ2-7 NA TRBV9 CASSVVGSSYEQYF TGTGCCAGCAGCGTAGTGGGCAGCTCCTACGAGCAGTACTTC
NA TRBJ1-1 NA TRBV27 CASSSPGSEAFF TGTGCCAGCAGTTCCCCGGGCTCTGAAGCTTTCTTT
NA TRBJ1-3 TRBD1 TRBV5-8 CASSEGTETIYGNTIYF TGTGCCAGCAGCGAAGGGACAGAGACGATTTATGGAAACACCATATATTTT
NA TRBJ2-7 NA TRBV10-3 CAISDQDSNYEQYF TGTGCCATCAGTGATCAGGACAGTAACTACGAGCAGTACTTC
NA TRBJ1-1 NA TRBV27 CASSILKPGTSMNTEAFF TGTGCCAGCAGTATACTGAAACCCGGCACCAGCATGAACACTGAAGCTTTCTTT
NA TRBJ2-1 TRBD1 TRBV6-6 CASSSGQIGEDNEQFF TGTGCCAGCAGTTCGGGACAGATAGGGGAAGACAATGAGCAGTTCTTC
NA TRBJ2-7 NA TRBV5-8 CASSFPLGGGQTYEQYF TGTGCCAGCAGCTTTCCTCTAGGGGGAGGCCAAACCTACGAGCAGTACTTC
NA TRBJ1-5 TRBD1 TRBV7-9 CASSLGTGVNQPQHF TGTGCCAGCAGCTTGGGGACAGGGGTCAATCAGCCCCAGCATTTT
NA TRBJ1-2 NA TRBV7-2 CASSLGGPGHLIFYGYTF TGTGCCAGCAGCTTAGGAGGACCGGGACACCTCATCTTCTATGGCTACACCTTC